One sample yielded the 30 T cell receptor beta chains listed below, sequenced in a study of Ad26.COV2.S vaccination and SARS-CoV-2 variants. The treatment was: 15 to 20 received Ad26.COV2.S at low or high dose, single or two shots; about 5 received placebo; per-sample allocation not given. The investigators took samples on day 63 after the first vaccine or placebo injection. The method was immunoSEQ multiplex PCR; TCRdb's version includes in-frame clones alone and lacks a portion of them. This table holds approximately 300,000 clones, about 86% found once. Source: peripheral blood, taken in a trial of Ad26.COV2.S vaccine versus placebo. These receptors were obtained from a person between 18 and 65 years old who received the Ad26.COV2.S COVID-19 vaccine or a placebo.

This chain uses TRBV5-5 with TRBJ2-1; D perhaps matches TRBD1 (5 bases). In germline, CDR1 is SGHKS, CDR2 YYEKEE (reference sequence). This CDR3 has 18 amino acids. Trimming shortened V by 2 bases and J by 1 base, and 19 bases separated the two germline ends. CDR3 nucleotide sequence: TGTGCCAGCAGCTTTTTCCTAGGTAGGACAAATTCCTACAATGAGCAGTTCTTC. Protein sequence: CASSFFLGRTNSYNEQFF.

This clone was seen more than once but under ten times. The J gene is TRBJ1-3, the V gene TRBV9; D may be TRBD1 (5 bases). In germline, CDR1 is SGDLS, CDR2 YYNGEE. V was cut by 0 bases and J by 8 bases, with 15 bases left in between. The CDR3 runs to 15 residues. The chain's CDR3 is CASSVGAGKHYTIYF. The DNA of the CDR3 is TGTGCCAGCAGCGTAGGGGCAGGGAAGCATTACACCATATATTTT.

The genes are TRBV5-1 and TRBJ1-3; D gene unclear. Trimming cost V 4 bases and J 0 bases, with 17 bases left between them. The CDR3 is made up of 17 amino acids. Germline assignment: CDR1 SGHRS and CDR2 YFSETQ. CDR3 DNA: TGCGCCAGCAGCCAATGGAGCGGACGTATCTCTGGAAACACCATATATTTT. It specifies CASSQWSGRISGNTIYF.

The V call is TRBV5-1, the J call TRBJ1-1, with D uncertain. Trimming shortened V by 4 bases and J by 1 base, and 8 bases separated the two germline ends. This CDR3 is 13 amino acids long. The germline gives CDR1 SGHRS, CDR2 YFSETQ. CDR3 sequence reads: CASSGTQNTEAFF. The CDR3 DNA reads TGCGCCAGCAGCGGAACACAGAACACTGAAGCTTTCTTT. Together with reference TRBV5-1 and TRBJ1-1, the CDR3 gives the full variable domain: KAGVTQTPRYLIKTRGQQVTLSCSPISGHRSVSWYQQTPGQGLQFLFEYFSETQRNKGNFPGRFSGRQFSNSRSEMNVSTLELGDSALYLCASSGTQNTEAFFGQGTRLTVV.

The genes are TRBV9 and TRBJ2-1; 9 nucleotides match TRBD2. V was clipped by 3 bases and J by 0 bases; unmatched bases: 10. Germline loops: CDR1 SGDLS, CDR2 YYNGEE. The CDR3 loop spans 18 amino acids. The CDR3 loop is CASSASQSGGRSYNEQFF. CDR3 in DNA: TGTGCCAGCAGCGCCTCACAGAGCGGGGGGCGCTCCTACAATGAGCAGTTCTTC.

This clone was counted once. This sequence joins TRBV5-6 and TRBJ1-2; D is perhaps TRBD1 (5 bases). V was shortened by 2 bases and J by 7 bases, with 15 bases between the two germline ends. The germline V gene encodes CDR1 SGHDT and CDR2 YYEEEE. This CDR3 contains 14 residues. CDR3 loop: CASSFGREGAGYTF. The CDR3 DNA reads TGTGCCAGCAGCTTCGGCAGGGAGGGAGCTGGCTACACCTTC.

This chain connects TRBV9 to TRBJ1-2; 10 nucleotides align to TRBD1. This CDR3 is 15 amino acids long. The germline gives CDR1 SGDLS, CDR2 YYNGEE. V was clipped by 5 bases and J by 6 bases; unmatched bases: 10. CDR3 in DNA: TGTGCCAGCAGGCTACAGACAGGGGGCGCCGATGGCTACACCTTC. Residues: CASRLQTGGADGYTF.

This rearrangement joins TRBV5-1 to TRBJ2-3, with a weak D call TRBD1 (5 bases). CDR1 SGHRS and CDR2 YFSETQ come from the germline V gene. The V gene lost 4 bases and the J gene lost 0 bases, with 6 bases spanning the gap. CDR3 size: 13 residues. Here the CDR3 reads CASSGASTDTQYF. Here the CDR3 DNA reads TGCGCCAGCAGCGGGGCTAGCACAGATACGCAGTATTTT.

This chain connects TRBV5-6 to TRBJ1-6; possibly TRBD1 for D (6 bases). Germline-derived CDR1 and CDR2 are SGHDT and YYEEEE. The V end was cut by 0 bases, the J end by 9 bases, with 10 bases between. The CDR3 is made up of 14 amino acids. CDR3: CASSLGTVGSPLHF. In DNA form, the CDR3 reads TGTGCCAGCAGCTTGGGGACAGTGGGTTCACCCCTCCACTTT.

This clone appeared once. The genes are TRBV11-2 and TRBJ2-3; D might be TRBD2 (6 bases). Germline V CDR1 and CDR2: SGHAT, FQNNGV. Deletions cut 5 bases from V and 5 bases from J, with 11 bases between. The length of the CDR3 is 13 residues. CDR3 residues: CASSPTGEDTQYF. In DNA form, the CDR3 reads TGTGCCAGCAGCCCTACGGGGGAAGATACGCAGTATTTT.

This clone was found once. The chain couples TRBV5-1 to TRBJ2-3; possibly TRBD2 for D (6 bases). Germline CDR1 SGHRS, CDR2 YFSETQ. The V end was cut by 0 bases, the J end by 9 bases, with 17 bases between. The CDR3 has 15 residues. Written as DNA, the CDR3 is TGCGCCAGCAGCTTGGGAGGGGACCCCCGGGGGACGCAGTATTTT. Its translation: CASSLGGDPRGTQYF.

The CDR3 loop reads CASSPSSTGDYGYTF. CDR3 nucleotide sequence: TGCGCCAGCAGCCCATCCTCTACGGGGGACTATGGCTACACCTTC. The chain joins TRBV5-1 to TRBJ1-2, with D perhaps matching TRBD1 (5 bases). This CDR3 spans 15 amino acids. V lost 4 bases to trimming and J lost 3 bases, with 16 bases between them. Germline V gene lookup returns CDR1 SGHRS and CDR2 YFSETQ.

V is TRBV30 and J is TRBJ1-2; possible D gene TRBD1, 5 bases. Trimming cost V 4 bases and J 4 bases, with 19 bases left between them. CDR3 length equals 15 residues. Germline loops: CDR1 GTSNPN, CDR2 SVGIG (reference sequence). The CDR3 loop is CAWNKHSGAGYGYTF. In DNA form, the CDR3 reads TGTGCCTGGAACAAACACTCTGGGGCCGGCTATGGCTACACCTTC.

This clone was counted a single time. The chain combines TRBV5-1 with TRBJ1-5, with a tentative D call TRBD1 (6 bases). This CDR3 has 15 amino acids. The germline V and J ends were trimmed by 0 bases and 2 bases, with 9 bases remaining between them. From germline, CDR1 is SGHRS and CDR2 YFSETQ. The CDR3, as DNA: TGCGCCAGCAGCTTGGGAGGACAGCGCAATCAGCCCCAGCATTTT. It encodes CASSLGGQRNQPQHF. Using reference TRBV5-1 and TRBJ1-5 for the parts outside the CDR3, the full variable domain is KAGVTQTPRYLIKTRGQQVTLSCSPISGHRSVSWYQQTPGQGLQFLFEYFSETQRNKGNFPGRFSGRQFSNSRSEMNVSTLELGDSALYLCASSLGGQRNQPQHFGDGTRLSIL.

The J gene is TRBJ1-6, the V gene TRBV2, with a tentative D call TRBD1 (6 bases). The ends were cut back, 6 bases at V and 2 bases at J, with 14 bases in the middle. This CDR3 has 16 amino acids. The germline V gene encodes CDR1 SNHLY and CDR2 FYNNEI. The CDR3 here is CASREGGRAYNSPLHF. In nucleotides, the CDR3 is TGTGCCAGCAGGGAGGGGGGGCGCGCCTATAATTCACCCCTCCACTTT.

The V gene is TRBV25-1, the J gene TRBJ1-1, with TRBD1 matching 10 bases. This CDR3 is 15 amino acids long. The germline V gene encodes CDR1 MGHDK and CDR2 SYGVNS. V was pared by 8 bases and J by 6 bases, with 12 bases of the junction left unmatched. The CDR3 nucleotides read TGTGCCAGCGCATCAGTGACAGGGGGCGCCGCTGAAGCTTTCTTT. Protein product: CASASVTGGAAEAFF.

The count of this clone is one. The rearrangement joins TRBV10-3 to TRBJ1-3; D is unclear. This CDR3 comprises 16 residues. The germline V gene has CDR1 ENHRY and CDR2 SYGVKD. The V and J ends lost 3 bases and 0 bases respectively, with 12 bases between them. In DNA, the CDR3 is TGTGCCATCAGTGATCCCGCCGTGGGCTCTGGAAACACCATATATTTT. This gives the protein CAISDPAVGSGNTIYF.

In nucleotides, the CDR3 is TGTGCCATCAGTGAGAAACAGTCGAACTATGGCTACACCTTC. Amino acid sequence: CAISEKQSNYGYTF. This chain joins TRBV10-3 and TRBJ1-2; D call uncertain. The length of the CDR3 is 14 residues. Trimming removed 2 bases at V and 2 bases at J, with 9 bases between. Germline V lookup: CDR1 ENHRY, CDR2 SYGVKD.

This sequence joins TRBV5-8 and TRBJ1-1, with D uncertain. Germline CDR1 reads SGHTS; CDR2 reads YDEGEE. The CDR3 runs to 16 residues. Trimming removed 0 bases from V and 3 bases from J, with 15 bases in between. The CDR3 loop is CASSLVGRGDDTEAFF. Written as DNA, the CDR3 is TGTGCCAGCAGCTTGGTTGGCCGGGGAGACGACACTGAAGCTTTCTTT. Together with reference TRBV5-8 and TRBJ1-1, the CDR3 gives the full variable domain: EAGVTQSPTHLIKTRGQQATLRCSPISGHTSVYWYQQALGLGLQFLLWYDEGEERNRGNFPPRFSGRQFPNYSSELNVNALELEDSALYLCASSLVGRGDDTEAFFGQGTRLTVV.

This clone was observed a single time. The rearrangement uses TRBV7-8 and TRBJ1-3, with D possibly being TRBD1 (5 bases). Per the germline V gene, CDR1 is SGHVS and CDR2 is FQNEAQ. V gave up 3 bases and J gave up 4 bases, with 7 bases separating them. The CDR3 has 13 residues. CDR3 bases: TGTGCCAGCAGCTTGACAGACGGAAACACCATATATTTT. Its protein is CASSLTDGNTIYF.

This chain links TRBV12-3 or TRBV12-4 with TRBJ2-1, with D perhaps assigned TRBD1 or TRBD2 (5 bases each). The CDR3 loop spans 12 amino acids. V dropped 3 bases and J dropped 13 bases, with 13 bases sitting between them. In DNA form, the CDR3 reads TGTGCCAGCAGTTTTACCGGGACCCAACAGTTCTTC. This translates into CASSFTGTQQFF.

The chain recombines TRBV13 with TRBJ1-1, with D possibly TRBD1 on 5 matching bases. V was shortened by 1 base and J by 0 bases, with 15 bases between the two germline ends. Germline V gives CDR1 PRHDT, CDR2 FYEKMQ (reference sequence). This CDR3 region has 17 residues. CDR3 loop: CASSLVGGPEMNTEAFF. The DNA for the CDR3 is TGTGCCAGCAGCTTAGTTGGGGGTCCCGAAATGAACACTGAAGCTTTCTTT.

The rearrangement uses TRBV29-1 and TRBJ1-1, with D perhaps matching TRBD1 (5 bases). V was pared by 7 bases and J by 4 bases, with 13 bases between. The length of the CDR3 is 12 residues. Per germline, CDR1 SQVTM and CDR2 ANQGSEA. In DNA form, the CDR3 reads TGCAGCGCCAGTGGGGCGAGCACTGAAGCTTTCTTT. It is translated as CSASGASTEAFF.

Turning to this clone: This CDR3 fails to terminate in the conserved phenylalanine or tryptophan, so it likely reflects a read error. The DNA is left out, because the CDR3 cannot be placed on it with certainty; the CDR3 is given as TCRdb lists it. The chain carries TRBV3-1 (or the pseudogene TRBV3-2) and TRBJ1-2; TRBD1, the D gene given by the table, was not confirmed from the DNA. Including both end residues, the CDR3 is 12 amino acids long. CDR1 and CDR2 from the germline V gene are LGHDT and YNNKEL (reference sequence). CDR3 sequence reads: CASSQDTGQVQV.

The rearrangement joins TRBV6-4 to TRBJ1-6; 8 bases align to TRBD1. The CDR3 is made up of 13 amino acids. Germline CDR1 MRHNA, CDR2 SNTAGT. With 4 bases clipped from V and 7 bases from J, the junction kept 0 bases outside the gene matches. CDR3 nucleotide sequence: TGTGCCAGCAGTGGGACAGGGAATTCACCCCTCCACTTT. It codes for CASSGTGNSPLHF.

There are a few counts of this clone. This rearrangement joins TRBV7-9 to TRBJ1-6; no clear D gene. The CDR3 runs to 13 residues. Trimming removed 4 bases from V and 6 bases from J, with 7 bases in between. The germline V gene encodes CDR1 SEHNR and CDR2 FQNEAQ (reference sequence). The CDR3 spells CASSYSTNSPLHF. In DNA, the CDR3 is TGTGCCAGCAGCTACAGTACTAATTCACCCCTCCACTTT.

The chain is built from TRBV5-1 and TRBJ1-1; D is undetermined. The CDR3 is 15 amino acids. Germline loops: CDR1 SGHRS, CDR2 YFSETQ. The ends were cut back, 4 bases at V and 0 bases at J, with 13 bases in the middle. This chain's CDR3 is CASSPVGRMNTEAFF. Here the CDR3 DNA reads TGCGCCAGCAGCCCGGTAGGCCGGATGAACACTGAAGCTTTCTTT.

J is TRBJ1-1 and V is TRBV30; D possibly corresponds to TRBD1 (6 bases). Trimming took 0 bases from V and 0 from J, leaving 8 bases between them. This CDR3 spans 14 amino acids. From germline, CDR1 is GTSNPN and CDR2 SVGIG (reference sequence). The CDR3 spells CAWSVSGVNTEAFF. The CDR3 DNA reads as TGTGCCTGGAGTGTTTCAGGGGTGAACACTGAAGCTTTCTTT.

V and J are TRBV30 and TRBJ1-1; D gene unclear. This CDR3 spans 11 amino acids. Trimming removed 4 bases from V and 6 bases from J, with 9 bases in between. Germline V gene data show CDR1 as GTSNPN and CDR2 as SVGIG (reference sequence). Here the CDR3 DNA reads TGTGCCTGGACAGGTTGGTCTGAAGCTTTCTTT. Amino acids: CAWTGWSEAFF.

The CDR3 here is CASRPGRLNTEAFF. The DNA of the CDR3 is TGTGCCAGCAGACCGGGACGGTTGAACACTGAAGCTTTCTTT. The J gene is TRBJ1-1, the V gene TRBV3-1 (or the pseudogene TRBV3-2); TRBD1 is a possible D gene (5 bases). V lost 6 bases and J lost 0, with 11 bases in between. CDR3 length equals 14 residues. Germline V gene lookup returns CDR1 LGHDT and CDR2 YNNKEL (reference sequence).